This passage covers 25 T cell receptor beta chains from one sample sequenced in a study of control samples from healthy donors and cancer patients. Repertoires were generated with immunoSEQ multiplex PCR, while TCRdb's copy carries only in-frame clones and drops some. The sample contains roughly 100,000 clones, around 90% of which appear only once. The sequenced sample consisted of blood. These receptors all stem from a woman younger than 30 in good health.

The genes are TRBV9 and TRBJ2-2, with unresolved D. CDR1 is SGDLS, CDR2 YYNGEE, per germline. The CDR3 totals 14 residues. V lost 3 bases to trimming and J lost 10 bases, with 16 bases between them. In DNA, the CDR3 is TGTGCCAGCAGCGGCCAACCGCGTCACGAGGAGCTGTTTTTT. Its translation: CASSGQPRHEELFF.

V gene TRBV27 combines with J gene TRBJ1-6; D perhaps matches TRBD1 (6 bases). The CDR3 extends over 14 amino acids. V was pared by 5 bases and J by 9 bases, with 14 bases between. Germline V CDR1 and CDR2: MNHEY, SMNVEV (reference sequence). The CDR3 loop reads CASSVTGRGSPLHF. In DNA form, the CDR3 reads TGTGCCAGCAGTGTAACAGGGAGGGGTTCACCCCTCCACTTT.

This chain uses TRBV6-5 with TRBJ1-2, with D possibly TRBD1 on 6 matching bases. The CDR3 totals 13 residues. V was clipped by 7 bases and J by 4 bases, with 13 bases between them. Germline CDR1 MNHEY, CDR2 SVGAGI. The DNA for the CDR3 is TGTGCCAGCAACGAAGGAGGGGGCTATGGCTACACCTTC. Protein product: CASNEGGGYGYTF.

The chain recombines TRBV28 with TRBJ1-1; 9 nucleotides agree with TRBD1. Trimming cost V 7 bases and J 5 bases; bases outside gene matches: 8. The germline CDR1 and CDR2 sequences are MDHEN and SYDVKM. The CDR3 runs to 14 residues. The CDR3 loop reads CASKLSGQGTEAFF. For the CDR3, the DNA is TGTGCCAGCAAACTCTCCGGACAGGGGACTGAAGCTTTCTTT.

The chain recombines TRBV18 with TRBJ1-1; 9 bases match TRBD1. The V gene's germline CDR1 is KGHSH and CDR2 LQKENI. There are 13 residues in the CDR3. Trimming took 5 bases from V and 6 from J; bases not matched to a gene: 4. In nucleotides, the CDR3 is TGTGCCAGCTCAAAGGACAGGGGCCCTGAAGCTTTCTTT. Translated, it gives CASSKDRGPEAFF.

The CDR3 DNA follows: TGTGCCAGCAGCCCCCTCGGGAAGGGCCACCCTGATAGCAATCAGCCCCAGCATTTT. Amino acids: CASSPLGKGHPDSNQPQHF. The chain couples TRBV28 to TRBJ1-5; no definite D call. The ends were cut back, 6 bases at V and 0 bases at J, with 24 bases in the middle. This CDR3 contains 19 residues. Germline lookup yields CDR1 MDHEN and CDR2 SYDVKM.

The chain carries TRBV18 and TRBJ1-4; tentatively, D is TRBD1 (5 bases). This CDR3 has 13 amino acids. Germline CDR1 is KGHSH and CDR2 is LQKENI. V lost 0 bases and J 10 bases, leaving 9 bases between the germline ends. As DNA, the CDR3 is TGTGCCAGCTCACCACCCGGGGCGGGAAAACTGTTTTTT. It yields the protein CASSPPGAGKLFF.

The rearrangement links TRBV10-3 to TRBJ1-1; perhaps TRBD1 as D (5 bases). CDR1 is ENHRY and CDR2 is SYGVKD in the germline V gene. Between the trimmed V and J ends, which lost 2 bases and 6 bases, there was a span of 13 bases. The CDR3 has 14 residues. The CDR3 reads CAISEETQGAEAFF. As DNA, the CDR3 is TGTGCCATCAGTGAGGAGACACAAGGGGCTGAAGCTTTCTTT.

The chain carries TRBV5-1 and TRBJ1-3; possible D gene TRBD1, 5 bases. The length of the CDR3 is 15 residues. Germline CDR1 SGHRS, CDR2 YFSETQ. The V gene lost 5 bases and the J gene lost 0 bases, with 12 bases spanning the gap. CDR3 in amino acids: CASRGGALSGNTIYF. CDR3 in DNA: TGCGCCAGCAGAGGAGGGGCCCTCTCTGGAAACACCATATATTTT.

V is TRBV27 and J is TRBJ2-2, with D possibly being TRBD1 or TRBD2 (5 bases each). V was pared by 5 bases and J by 0 bases, with 13 bases between. This CDR3 contains 16 residues. The V gene's germline CDR1 is MNHEY and CDR2 SMNVEV (reference sequence). The chain's CDR3 is CASSPGLGANTGELFF. Here the CDR3 DNA reads TGTGCCAGCAGTCCCGGTCTGGGGGCGAACACCGGGGAGCTGTTTTTT.

The chain links TRBV13 to TRBJ1-2, with no clear D. V was trimmed by 4 bases and J by 6 bases, leaving 15 bases between them. The CDR3 loop spans 14 amino acids. The germline V gene has CDR1 PRHDT and CDR2 FYEKMQ (reference sequence). Written as DNA, the CDR3 is TGTGCCAGCAGCTCCCTGTTAGGCACGCATGGCTACACCTTC. It specifies CASSSLLGTHGYTF.

The DNA of the CDR3 is TGTGCCAGCAGCGTAGCCCCAAGACCCGTGGGAGGGAGGGGGATCGTACGAACGCAGTATTTT. It encodes CASSVAPRPVGGRGIVRTQYF. V and J are TRBV9 and TRBJ2-3; TRBD2 is a possible D gene (7 bases). Between the trimmed V and J ends, which lost 0 bases and 9 bases, there was a span of 35 bases. Germline CDR1 reads SGDLS; CDR2 reads YYNGEE. The CDR3 covers 21 residues.

CDR3 DNA: TGTGCCAGTAGCCCGCTTGTATCCTATAATTCACCCCTCCACTTT. It is translated as CASSPLVSYNSPLHF. The rearrangement links TRBV19 to TRBJ1-6; D ambiguous. The germline V gene has CDR1 LNHDA and CDR2 SQIVND (reference sequence). This CDR3 comprises 15 residues. The germline V and J ends were trimmed by 6 bases and 1 base, with 10 bases remaining between them.

The chain links TRBV7-8 to TRBJ2-7; the D gene is possibly TRBD1 (5 bases). The CDR3 covers 15 residues. V was clipped by 1 base and J by 1 base, with 11 bases between them. Looked up from germline, CDR1 is SGHVS and CDR2 is FQNEAQ. The CDR3 nucleotides are TGTGCCAGCAGCTTAGAGGGGCGACGTTCCTACGAGCAGTACTTC. This gives the protein CASSLEGRRSYEQYF.

The CDR3 coding sequence is TGTGCCATCAGTGAGTCTCAACTAGCGGTAAACAATGAGCAGTTCTTC. It is translated as CAISESQLAVNNEQFF. The V call is TRBV10-3, the J call TRBJ2-1, with 8 bases fitting TRBD2. From germline, CDR1 is ENHRY and CDR2 SYGVKD. The CDR3 totals 16 residues. The junction had 6 bases not matched to a gene; V was cut back by 0 bases and J by 5 bases.

The genes are TRBV4-1 and TRBJ1-4, with 8 bases aligning to TRBD1. J lost 7 bases, V lost 5 bases, and 3 bases had no gene match. Looked up from germline, CDR1 is MGHRA and CDR2 is YSYEKL. CDR3 length: 13 amino acids. The DNA for the CDR3 is TGCGCCAGCAGCAAGGACAGGGTTGAAAAACTGTTTTTT. Protein product: CASSKDRVEKLFF.

The genes are TRBV6-1 and TRBJ2-4; D is unclear. The V gene's germline CDR1 is MNHNS and CDR2 SASEGT. V shed 0 bases and J shed 2 bases, with 11 bases lying between them. CDR3 length: 16 residues. Here the CDR3 DNA reads TGTGCCAGCAGTGAAGCGTTTGGAGCAACCAAAAACATTCAGTACTTC. Protein: CASSEAFGATKNIQYF.

The V call is TRBV5-1, the J call TRBJ2-3, with 7 bases identical to TRBD2. The CDR3 loop spans 16 amino acids. Germline loops: CDR1 SGHRS, CDR2 YFSETQ. Losses at the gene ends were 1 base for V and 2 bases for J; bases not matched to a gene: 7. CDR3 nucleotide sequence: TGCGCCAGCAGCTTGATGCCAGCGGGATACACAGATACGCAGTATTTT. Its translation: CASSLMPAGYTDTQYF. The entire variable domain, with the rest obtained from reference TRBV5-1 and TRBJ2-3, is as follows: KAGVTQTPRYLIKTRGQQVTLSCSPISGHRSVSWYQQTPGQGLQFLFEYFSETQRNKGNFPGRFSGRQFSNSRSEMNVSTLELGDSALYLCASSLMPAGYTDTQYFGPGTRLTVL.

V usage is TRBV6-2 or TRBV6-3 and J usage is TRBJ2-1; D perhaps matches TRBD1 (6 bases). CDR1 is MNHEY and CDR2 is SVGEGT in the germline V gene. Trimming cost V 5 bases and J 7 bases, with 15 bases left between them. The CDR3 covers 14 residues. As DNA, the CDR3 is TGTGCCAGCAGTCCCTGGGGGCGCGGTAATGAGCAGTTCTTC. It translates to CASSPWGRGNEQFF.

This clone occurred once. The rearrangement links TRBV7-2 to TRBJ2-5; D ambiguous. V dropped 3 bases and J dropped 1 base, with 6 bases sitting between them. The V gene's germline CDR1 is SGHTA and CDR2 FQGNSA. The CDR3 has 13 amino acids. The CDR3 region has the DNA TGTGCCAGCAGCTTGCGTTTCCAAGAGACCCAGTACTTC. Its protein is CASSLRFQETQYF. The whole variable domain, remainder taken from reference TRBV7-2 and TRBJ2-5, is GAGVSQSPSNKVTEKGKDVELRCDPISGHTALYWYRQSLGQGLEFLIYFQGNSAPDKSGLPSDRFSAERTGGSVSTLTIQRTQQEDSAVYLCASSLRFQETQYFGPGTRLLVL.

The CDR3 loop is CASSVAPQSRAFF. The CDR3 nucleotides read TGTGCCAGCAGCGTCGCCCCCCAGAGTAGGGCTTTCTTT. V gene TRBV9 combines with J gene TRBJ1-1, with no clear D. V dropped 2 bases and J dropped 11 bases, with 16 bases sitting between them. This CDR3 contains 13 residues. The V gene's germline CDR1 is SGDLS and CDR2 YYNGEE.

As DNA, the CDR3 is TGTGCCAGCAGACCTACCCAAGCAGGGACAGCCGAGCAGTACTTC. Amino acid sequence: CASRPTQAGTAEQYF. This chain uses TRBV6-5 with TRBJ2-7, with TRBD1 matching over 7 bases. Germline CDR1 MNHEY, CDR2 SVGAGI. This CDR3 spans 15 amino acids. Trimming cost V 6 bases and J 6 bases; bases outside gene matches: 14.

The V and J genes are TRBV11-2 and TRBJ2-7, with D possibly matching TRBD2 (5 bases). Germline V CDR1 and CDR2: SGHAT, FQNNGV. Trimming left V 4 bases short and J 1 base short, with 8 bases between. CDR3 length equals 13 residues. CDR3 in DNA: TGTGCCAGCAGCTATACTAGTTCCTACGAGCAGTACTTC. It yields the protein CASSYTSSYEQYF.

V and J are TRBV12-3 or TRBV12-4 and TRBJ2-3; D unclear. This CDR3 contains 13 residues. V was trimmed by 4 bases and J by 5 bases, leaving 10 bases between them. CDR3: CASSSALGDTQYF. The CDR3 DNA is TGTGCCAGCAGTTCCGCCCTGGGAGATACGCAGTATTTT.

The chain is built from TRBV24-1 and TRBJ1-2, with TRBD1 as a possible D gene (5 bases). The CDR3 is 12 amino acids. The V end was cut by 4 bases, the J end by 6 bases, with 8 bases between. The germline CDR1 and CDR2 sequences are KGHDR and SFDVKD. CDR3 sequence: CATSDRRDGYTF. The CDR3 coding sequence is TGTGCCACCAGTGACCGCAGGGATGGCTACACCTTC.